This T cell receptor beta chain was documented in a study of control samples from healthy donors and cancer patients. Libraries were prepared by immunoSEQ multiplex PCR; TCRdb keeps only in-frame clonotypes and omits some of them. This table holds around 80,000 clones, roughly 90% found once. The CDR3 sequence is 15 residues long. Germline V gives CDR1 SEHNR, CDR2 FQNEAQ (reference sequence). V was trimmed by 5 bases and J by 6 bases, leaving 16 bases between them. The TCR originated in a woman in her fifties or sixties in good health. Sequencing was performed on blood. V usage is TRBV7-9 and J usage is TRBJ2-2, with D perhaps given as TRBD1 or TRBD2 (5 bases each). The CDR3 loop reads CASSNLALGAGELFF. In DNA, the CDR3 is TGTGCCAGCAGCAATCTAGCTTTGGGGGCCGGGGAGCTGTTTTTT.